Listed below are T cell receptor beta chains from one sample, sequenced in a study of T cell responses to AZD1222 COVID-19 vaccine. Generated by immunoSEQ multiplex PCR, the TCRdb table keeps only in-frame clones and is missing some. The sample contains approximately 200,000 clones, approximately 94% of which appear only once. The starting material was peripheral blood, obtained 28 days after the second dose of the MenACWY control vaccine. These receptors all stem from an adult who received the MenACWY meningococcal vaccine as a control. The CDR3 runs from the conserved cysteine through the conserved F or W. A D gene is named only where the DNA matches it firmly. Rows give clone size only sometimes, using once, few, many, or a class for an expanded clone.

NA	once	TRBV14	TRBJ1-5	TGTGCCAGCAGCGAACGGGAAAAGAGCAATCAGCCCCAGCATTTT	CASSEREKSNQPQHF
NA	NA	TRBV10-3	TRBJ1-5	TGTGCCACCAAGGGTATGGATCAGCCCCAGCATTTT	CATKGMDQPQHF
TRBD1	NA	TRBV7-8	TRBJ1-1	TGTGCCAGCAGCACGGGACAGGAGAACACTGAAGCTTTCTTT	CASSTGQENTEAFF
TRBD1	NA	TRBV19	TRBJ2-1	TGTGCCAGTGGAAACCCGGGACAGGGTTTCTACAATGAGCAGTTCTTC	CASGNPGQGFYNEQFF
TRBD1	NA	TRBV7-9	TRBJ2-7	TGTGCCAGCAGCCCCCGGACAGGGCCTTCCTACGAGCAGTACTTC	CASSPRTGPSYEQYF
TRBD1	NA	TRBV20-1	TRBJ2-7	TGCAGTGCTAGTGGACAGGGTGTCCCCTACGAGCAGTACTTC	CSASGQGVPYEQYF
TRBD2	NA	TRBV7-2	TRBJ2-2	TGTGCCAGCCGGGGGGGGAACACCGGGGAGCTGTTTTTT	CASRGGNTGELFF
TRBD1	NA	TRBV10-3	TRBJ2-7	TGTGCAACGGGACAGGGGAACGAGCAGTACTTC	CATGQGNEQYF
NA	NA	TRBV12-2	TRBJ1-6	TGTGCAAGTCGCTCAGCAGACAGGGATAATTCACCCCTCCACTTT	CASRSADRDNSPLHF
TRBD2	NA	TRBV4-2	TRBJ2-7	TGTGCCAGCAGCCAAGGCTTTGGCGGGAGTACCTACGAGCAGTACTTC	CASSQGFGGSTYEQYF
TRBD2	NA	TRBV20-1	TRBJ2-3	TGCAGTCCCCGGGGGGGGGATACGCAGTATTTT	CSPRGGDTQYF
TRBD2	NA	TRBV24-1	TRBJ2-3	TGTGCCACCAGCCCGAGAGCGGGGCGCACAGATACGCAGTATTTT	CATSPRAGRTDTQYF
TRBD2	NA	TRBV9	TRBJ2-1	TGTGCCAGCAGCGTAGATAGCGGGCGCTCCTACAATGAGCAGTTCTTC	CASSVDSGRSYNEQFF
NA	NA	TRBV5-1	TRBJ1-4	TGCGCCAGCAGCTTGGACTTCAGGAGTAATGAAAAACTGTTTTTT	CASSLDFRSNEKLFF
NA	NA	TRBV5-1	TRBJ1-3	TGCGCCAGCAGCTTGAGGGGTTCTGGAAACACCATATATTTT	CASSLRGSGNTIYF
NA	NA	TRBV9	TRBJ2-3	TGTGCCAGCAGCGTCGGGGCATCAGATACGCAGTATTTT	CASSVGASDTQYF
NA	NA	TRBV5-1	TRBJ2-7	TGCGCCAGCAGCTTGGGTTTCGGCGGAACCTACGAGCAGTACTTC	CASSLGFGGTYEQYF
NA	few	TRBV7-9	TRBJ2-7	TGTGCCAGCAGCTTAGTAGGACCCGAGCAGTACTTC	CASSLVGPEQYF
NA	NA	TRBV2	TRBJ1-6	TGTGCCAGCGGTTGGGCAGACCTCGTGGATAATTCACCCCTCCACTTT	CASGWADLVDNSPLHF
TRBD2	NA	TRBV11-3	TRBJ2-1	TGTGCCAGCAGCTTTAGCGGGGGGAATGAGCAGTTCTTC	CASSFSGGNEQFF
TRBD2	NA	TRBV24-1	TRBJ2-3	TGTGCCACCAGTGCGACTAGCGGCGACACAGATACGCAGTATTTT	CATSATSGDTDTQYF
NA	NA	TRBV5-4	TRBJ2-4	TGTGCCAGCAGCCCCCTAGGCAAAAACATTCAGTACTTC	CASSPLGKNIQYF
TRBD1	once	TRBV2	TRBJ1-5	TGTGCCAGCAGTTGGGACAGTAGCAATCAGCCCCAGCATTTT	CASSWDSSNQPQHF
TRBD2	NA	TRBV5-1	TRBJ2-3	TGCGCCAGCAGCTCGCGGGGGGGACGCACAGATACGCAGTATTTT	CASSSRGGRTDTQYF
NA	once	TRBV7-3	TRBJ2-5	TGTGCCAGCAGCGAACGGGGAGCAGTTGGGGAGACCCAGTACTTC	CASSERGAVGETQYF
NA	once	TRBV7-2	TRBJ2-3	TGTGCCAGCAGCCCTGGAGGGCAGGGGATCACAGATACGCAGTATTTT	CASSPGGQGITDTQYF
NA	once	TRBV28	TRBJ2-7	TGTGCCAGCAGCGTGACACTCTCCTACGAGCAGTACTTC	CASSVTLSYEQYF
TRBD2	NA	TRBV7-9	TRBJ2-2	TGTGCCAGCAGTGACCTAGCGGGGGGGCGTGCCGGGGAGCTGTTTTTT	CASSDLAGGRAGELFF
TRBD2	NA	TRBV7-2	TRBJ2-1	TGTGCCAGCAGCTTAAGACTAGCGAGAGGTTACAATGAGCAGTTCTTC	CASSLRLARGYNEQFF
NA	NA	TRBV7-9	TRBJ2-5	TGTGCCAGCAGCTTAGAACAGGGAGGGACCCAGTACTTC	CASSLEQGGTQYF
NA	NA	TRBV9	TRBJ2-5	TGTGCCAGCAGTGAAGGGGTGGGAGCCGCAAAAGAGACCCAGTACTTC	CASSEGVGAAKETQYF
NA	NA	TRBV21-1	TRBJ1-3	TGTGCAGTCCAGCGTGGGACCGGAAACACCATATATTTT	CAVQRGTGNTIYF
NA	once	TRBV27	TRBJ1-1	TGTGCCAGCAGTTTCCACAGGGTAAGCATGAACACTGAAGCTTTCTTT	CASSFHRVSMNTEAFF
TRBD2	NA	TRBV9	TRBJ2-7	TGTGCCAGCAGCTTGGGACTAGCGGGAGCCGAGCAGTACTTC	CASSLGLAGAEQYF
NA	NA	TRBV4-1	TRBJ2-4	TGCGCCAGCAGCCAAGATTCGGCAGGTGTGGGAGCCAAAAACATTCAGTACTTC	CASSQDSAGVGAKNIQYF
NA	once	TRBV4-3	TRBJ2-2	TGCGCCAGCAGCTTCGCCGGGACGGGACACACCGGGGAGCTGTTTTTT	CASSFAGTGHTGELFF
TRBD2	NA	TRBV7-3	TRBJ2-7	TGTGCCAGCAGCTTAGAAGGGACTAGCGGCCCGTCCTCCGAGCAGTACTTC	CASSLEGTSGPSSEQYF
TRBD1	once	TRBV30	TRBJ1-1	TGTGCCTGGAGTGTACAGGGGGCGCATTGGGCTTTCTTT	CAWSVQGAHWAFF
NA	NA	TRBV5-4	TRBJ1-1	TGTGCCAGCAGCCCCAACAGGGAGAACACTGAAGCTTTCTTT	CASSPNRENTEAFF
NA	NA	TRBV11-1	TRBJ1-2	TGTGCCAGCAGCTTACAAGGGACCTATGGCTACACCTTC	CASSLQGTYGYTF
NA	NA	TRBV6-6	TRBJ2-1	TGTGCCAGCCTTTTGGGCAATGAGCAGTTCTTC	CASLLGNEQFF
TRBD1	NA	TRBV4-3	TRBJ1-1	TGCGCCAGCAGCCAAGATCGAGGGACAGGGGGCACTGAAGCTTTCTTT	CASSQDRGTGGTEAFF
TRBD1	NA	TRBV7-6	TRBJ1-3	TGTGCCAGCAGCTCCGGACAGGGAGGAAACACCATATATTTT	CASSSGQGGNTIYF
TRBD1	NA	TRBV6-1	TRBJ1-1	TGTGCCAGCAGTGAGAAGACAGGGGGCTCGACTGAAGCTTTCTTT	CASSEKTGGSTEAFF
TRBD1	NA	TRBV28	TRBJ1-1	TGTGCCACCTCCCCTACAGGGGGCGGAGGGGGAGCTTTCTTT	CATSPTGGGGGAFF